This TCR beta chain was identified during a study of T cell responses to AZD1222 COVID-19 vaccine. Across the study: Timing groups of about 4 and about 12 weeks for second doses were pooled. Findings and caveats of the study: Repertoire collection took place solely once the T cell response had peaked. Nearly half of spike-specific TCRs reportedly target variant regions that are unmutated in the B.1.351 and B.1.1.7 variants. Baseline testing showed seropositivity in only six AZD1222 recipients.

Of note for this clone: Its antigen is currently unknown.

Using immunoSEQ multiplex PCR, the repertoire was profiled, and TCRdb retains in-frame clones only, with some absent. This sample yields fewer than 200,000 clones, of which roughly nine tenths are seen a single time; 1.9% belongs to the top ten. CDR1 and CDR2 (germline): LGHDT, YNNKEL (reference sequence). The CDR3 spans 15 residues. With 0 bases removed from V and 7 bases from J, the gap between germline ends came to 13 bases. The chain joins TRBV3-1 (or the pseudogene TRBV3-2) to TRBJ2-1, with D uncertain. This receptor was obtained from an adult in good health. Sequencing used peripheral blood, obtained on day 0 of AZD1222 vaccination. The CDR3 nucleotides read TGTGCCAGCAGCCAAGATCGTCTAGACCCGAATGAGCAGTTCTTC. It encodes CASSQDRLDPNEQFF.